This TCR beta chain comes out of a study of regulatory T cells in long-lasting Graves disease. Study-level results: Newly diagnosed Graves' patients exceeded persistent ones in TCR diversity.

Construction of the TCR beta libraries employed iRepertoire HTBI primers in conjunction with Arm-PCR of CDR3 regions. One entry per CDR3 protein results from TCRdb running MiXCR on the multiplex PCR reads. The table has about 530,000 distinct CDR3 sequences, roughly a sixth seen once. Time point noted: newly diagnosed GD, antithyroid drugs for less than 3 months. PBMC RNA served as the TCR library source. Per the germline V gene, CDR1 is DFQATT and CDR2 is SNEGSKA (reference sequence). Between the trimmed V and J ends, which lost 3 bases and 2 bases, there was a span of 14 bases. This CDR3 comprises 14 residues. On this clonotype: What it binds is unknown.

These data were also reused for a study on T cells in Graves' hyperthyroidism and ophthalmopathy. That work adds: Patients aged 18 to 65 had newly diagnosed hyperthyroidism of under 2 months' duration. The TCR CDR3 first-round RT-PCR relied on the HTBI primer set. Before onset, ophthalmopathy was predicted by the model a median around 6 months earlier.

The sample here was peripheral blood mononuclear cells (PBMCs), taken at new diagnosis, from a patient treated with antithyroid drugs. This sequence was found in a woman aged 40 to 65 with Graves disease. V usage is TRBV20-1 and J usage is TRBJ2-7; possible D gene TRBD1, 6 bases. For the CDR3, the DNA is TGCAGTGCTAGCCCACCGACAGGAACCTACGAGCAGTACTTC. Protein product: CSASPPTGTYEQYF.